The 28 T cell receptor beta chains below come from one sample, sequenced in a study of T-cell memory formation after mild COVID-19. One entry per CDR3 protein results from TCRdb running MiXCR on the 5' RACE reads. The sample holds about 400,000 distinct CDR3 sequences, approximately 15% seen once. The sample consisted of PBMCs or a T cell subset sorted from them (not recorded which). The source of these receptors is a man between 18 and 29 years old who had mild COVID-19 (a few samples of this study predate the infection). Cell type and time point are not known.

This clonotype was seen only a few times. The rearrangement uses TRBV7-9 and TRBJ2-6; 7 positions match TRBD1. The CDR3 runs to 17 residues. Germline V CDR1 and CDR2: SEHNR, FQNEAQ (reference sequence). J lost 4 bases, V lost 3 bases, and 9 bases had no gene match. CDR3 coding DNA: TGTGCCAGCAGCTTCGGGACAGACGGATTCGGGGCCAACGTCCTGACTTTC. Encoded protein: CASSFGTDGFGANVLTF.

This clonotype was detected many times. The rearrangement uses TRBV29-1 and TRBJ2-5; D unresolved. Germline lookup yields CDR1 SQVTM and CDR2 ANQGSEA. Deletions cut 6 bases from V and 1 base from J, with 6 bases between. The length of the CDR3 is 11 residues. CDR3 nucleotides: TGCAGCGTGCGAAGCCAAGAGACCCAGTACTTC. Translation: CSVRSQETQYF.

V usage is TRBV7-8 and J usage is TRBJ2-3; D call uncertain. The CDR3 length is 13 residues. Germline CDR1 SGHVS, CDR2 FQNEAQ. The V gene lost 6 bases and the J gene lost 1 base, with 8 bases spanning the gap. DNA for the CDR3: TGTGCCAGCAGTCCGGTGGGCACAGATACGCAGTATTTT. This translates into CASSPVGTDTQYF.

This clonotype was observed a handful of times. The CDR3 region has the DNA TGTGCCAGCAGTTTCGGGAACTACAATGAGCAGTTCTTC. It is translated as CASSFGNYNEQFF. The chain couples TRBV12-3 or TRBV12-4 to TRBJ2-1; weak D call: TRBD2 (5 bases). The CDR3 totals 13 residues. V was cut by 3 bases and J by 3 bases, with 6 bases left in between.

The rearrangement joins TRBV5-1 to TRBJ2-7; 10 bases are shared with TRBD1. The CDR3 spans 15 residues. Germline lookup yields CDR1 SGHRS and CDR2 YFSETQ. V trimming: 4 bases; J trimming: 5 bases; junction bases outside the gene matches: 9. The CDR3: CASSPDGTGANEQYF. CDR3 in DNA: TGCGCCAGCAGCCCCGACGGGACAGGGGCAAACGAGCAGTACTTC.

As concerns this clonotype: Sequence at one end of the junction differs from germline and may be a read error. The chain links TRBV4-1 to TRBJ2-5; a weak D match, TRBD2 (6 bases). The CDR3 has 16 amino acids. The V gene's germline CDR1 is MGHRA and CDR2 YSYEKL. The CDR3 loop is CASSQVSGLGPKTQYF. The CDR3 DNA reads TGCGCCAGCAGCCAAGTCTCGGGACTGGGTCCGAAGACACAGTACTTC.

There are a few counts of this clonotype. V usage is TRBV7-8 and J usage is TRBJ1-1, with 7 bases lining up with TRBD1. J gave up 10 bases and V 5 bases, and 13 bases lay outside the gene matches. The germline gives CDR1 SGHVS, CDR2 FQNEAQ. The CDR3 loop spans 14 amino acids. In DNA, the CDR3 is TGTGCCAGCAGCAGCTTACCAGGGGGGGTTTCAGCTTTCTTT. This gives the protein CASSSLPGGVSAFF. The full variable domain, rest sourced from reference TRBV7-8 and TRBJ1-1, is GAGVSQSPRYKVAKRGQDVALRCDPISGHVSLFWYQQALGQGPEFLTYFQNEAQLDKSGLPSDRFFAERPEGSVSTLKIQRTQQEDSAVYLCASSSLPGGVSAFFGQGTRLTVV.

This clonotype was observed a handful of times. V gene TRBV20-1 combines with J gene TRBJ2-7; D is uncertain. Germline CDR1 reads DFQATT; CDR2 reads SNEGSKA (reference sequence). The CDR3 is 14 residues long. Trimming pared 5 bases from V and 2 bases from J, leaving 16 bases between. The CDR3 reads CSAGSWANTYEQYF. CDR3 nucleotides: TGCAGTGCTGGTTCGTGGGCTAATACCTACGAGCAGTACTTC.

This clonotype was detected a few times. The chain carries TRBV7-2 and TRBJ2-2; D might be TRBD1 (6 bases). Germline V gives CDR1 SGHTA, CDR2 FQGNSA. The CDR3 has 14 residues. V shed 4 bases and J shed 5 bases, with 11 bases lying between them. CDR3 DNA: TGTGCCAGCAGCTCAGGGGTCTTGACCGGGGAGCTGTTTTTT. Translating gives CASSSGVLTGELFF.

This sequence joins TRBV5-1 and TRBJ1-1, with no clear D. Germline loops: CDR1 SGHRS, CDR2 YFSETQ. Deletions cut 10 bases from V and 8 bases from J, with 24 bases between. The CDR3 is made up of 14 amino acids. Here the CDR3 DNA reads TGCGCCTCCCGGTCCTGGGTAAACATTCCGGAAGCTTTCTTT. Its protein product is CASRSWVNIPEAFF.

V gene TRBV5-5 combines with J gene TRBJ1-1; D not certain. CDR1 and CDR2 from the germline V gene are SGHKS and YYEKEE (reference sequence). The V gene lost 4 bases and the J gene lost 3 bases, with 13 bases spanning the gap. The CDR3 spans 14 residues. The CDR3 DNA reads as TGTGCCAGCAGCCGGACGCCTCGGGACACTGAAGCTTTCTTT. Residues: CASSRTPRDTEAFF.

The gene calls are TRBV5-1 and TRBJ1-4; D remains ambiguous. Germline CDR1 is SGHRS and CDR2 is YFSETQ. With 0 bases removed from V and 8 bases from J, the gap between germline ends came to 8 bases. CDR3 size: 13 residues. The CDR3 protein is CASSLGNWEKLFF. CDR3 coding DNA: TGCGCCAGCAGCTTGGGAAATTGGGAAAAACTGTTTTTT.

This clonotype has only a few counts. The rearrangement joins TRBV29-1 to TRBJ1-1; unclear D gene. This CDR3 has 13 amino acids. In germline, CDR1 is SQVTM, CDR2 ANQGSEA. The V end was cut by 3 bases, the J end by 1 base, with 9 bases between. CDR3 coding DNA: TGCAGCGTTGAGCGGCTGGCGAACACTGAAGCTTTCTTT. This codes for CSVERLANTEAFF. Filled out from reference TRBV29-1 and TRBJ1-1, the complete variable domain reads SAVISQKPSRDICQRGTSLTIQCQVDSQVTMMFWYRQQPGQSLTLIATANQGSEATYESGFVIDKFPISRPNLTFSTLTVSNMSPEDSSIYLCSVERLANTEAFFGQGTRLTVV.

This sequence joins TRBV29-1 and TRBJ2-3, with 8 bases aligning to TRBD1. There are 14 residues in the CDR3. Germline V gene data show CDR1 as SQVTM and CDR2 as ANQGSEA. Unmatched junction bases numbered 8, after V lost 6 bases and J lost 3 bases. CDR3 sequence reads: CSVYGQGSTDTQYF. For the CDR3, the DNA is TGCAGCGTCTATGGACAGGGATCGACAGATACGCAGTATTTT.

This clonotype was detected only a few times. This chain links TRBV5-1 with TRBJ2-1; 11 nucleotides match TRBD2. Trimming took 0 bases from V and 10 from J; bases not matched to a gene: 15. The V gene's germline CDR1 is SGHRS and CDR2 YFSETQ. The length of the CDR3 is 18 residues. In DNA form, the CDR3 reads TGCGCCAGCAGCTTGGGGCCCAACTTAGCGGGGGGGCCAAGGGAGCAGTTCTTC. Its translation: CASSLGPNLAGGPREQFF.

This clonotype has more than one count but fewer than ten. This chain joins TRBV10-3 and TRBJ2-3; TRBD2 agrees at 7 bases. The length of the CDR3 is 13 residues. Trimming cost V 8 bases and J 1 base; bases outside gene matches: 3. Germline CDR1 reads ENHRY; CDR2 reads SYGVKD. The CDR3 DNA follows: TGTGCCATCGGGGCGGGGGGCACAGATACGCAGTATTTT. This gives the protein CAIGAGGTDTQYF.

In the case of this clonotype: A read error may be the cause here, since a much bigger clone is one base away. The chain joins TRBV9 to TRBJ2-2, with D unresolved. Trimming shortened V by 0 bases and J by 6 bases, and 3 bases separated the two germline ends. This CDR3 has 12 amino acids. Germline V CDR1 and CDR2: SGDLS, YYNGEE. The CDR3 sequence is CASSVDPGELFF. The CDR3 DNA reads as TGTGCCAGCAGCGTAGACCCCGGGGAGCTGTTTTTT.

The CDR3, as DNA: TGCAGCGTTGTGAGGGCTACTGGAAACACCATATATTTT. It specifies CSVVRATGNTIYF. This rearrangement joins TRBV29-1 to TRBJ1-3; D is unresolved. CDR1 and CDR2 (germline): SQVTM, ANQGSEA. Trimming stripped 4 bases from V and 2 bases from J, with 9 bases between. The CDR3 loop spans 13 amino acids.

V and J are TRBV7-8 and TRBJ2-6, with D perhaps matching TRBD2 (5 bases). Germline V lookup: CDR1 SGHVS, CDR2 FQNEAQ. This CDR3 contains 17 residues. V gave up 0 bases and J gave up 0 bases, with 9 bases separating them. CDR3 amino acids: CASSLARAGSGANVLTF. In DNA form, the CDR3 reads TGTGCCAGCAGCTTAGCGCGGGCAGGCTCTGGGGCCAACGTCCTGACTTTC.

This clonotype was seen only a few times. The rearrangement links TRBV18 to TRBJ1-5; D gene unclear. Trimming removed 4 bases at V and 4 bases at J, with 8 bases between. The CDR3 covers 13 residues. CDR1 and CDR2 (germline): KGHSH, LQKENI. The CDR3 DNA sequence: TGTGCCAGCTCACTCCACGATAATCAGCCCCAGCATTTT. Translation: CASSLHDNQPQHF.

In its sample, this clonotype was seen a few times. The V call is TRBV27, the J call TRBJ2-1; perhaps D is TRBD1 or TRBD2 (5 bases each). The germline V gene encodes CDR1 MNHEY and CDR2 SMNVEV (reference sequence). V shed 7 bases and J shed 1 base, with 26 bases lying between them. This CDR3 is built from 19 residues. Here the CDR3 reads CASTHVRDVSRSSYNEQFF. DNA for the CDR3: TGTGCCAGCACCCATGTCCGGGACGTCTCGCGGAGTTCCTACAATGAGCAGTTCTTC.

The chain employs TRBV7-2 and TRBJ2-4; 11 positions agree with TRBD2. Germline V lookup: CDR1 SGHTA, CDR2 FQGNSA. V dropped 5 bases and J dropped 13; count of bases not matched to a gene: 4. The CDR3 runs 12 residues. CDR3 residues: CASSVTSGVQYF. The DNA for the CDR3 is TGTGCCAGCAGCGTGACTAGCGGGGTACAGTACTTC.

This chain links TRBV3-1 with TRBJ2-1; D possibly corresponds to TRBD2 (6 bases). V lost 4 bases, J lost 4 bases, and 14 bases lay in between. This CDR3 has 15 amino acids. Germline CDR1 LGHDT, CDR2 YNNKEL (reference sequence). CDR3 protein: CASSPPGELYNEQFF. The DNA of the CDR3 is TGTGCCAGCAGCCCCCCGGGGGAGCTGTACAATGAGCAGTTCTTC.

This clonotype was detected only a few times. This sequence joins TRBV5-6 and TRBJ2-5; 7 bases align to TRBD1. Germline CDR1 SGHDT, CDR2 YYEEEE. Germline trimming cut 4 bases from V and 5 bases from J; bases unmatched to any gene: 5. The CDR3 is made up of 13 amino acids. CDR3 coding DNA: TGTGCCAGCAGCGTAACAGGGGACGAGACCCAGTACTTC. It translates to CASSVTGDETQYF.

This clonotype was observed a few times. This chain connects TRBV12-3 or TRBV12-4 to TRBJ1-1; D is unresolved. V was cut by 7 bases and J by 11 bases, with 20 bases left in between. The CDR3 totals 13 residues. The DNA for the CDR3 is TGTGCCAGCACCCCCCGGTCCCTTAGCAGGGCTTTCTTT. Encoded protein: CASTPRSLSRAFF.

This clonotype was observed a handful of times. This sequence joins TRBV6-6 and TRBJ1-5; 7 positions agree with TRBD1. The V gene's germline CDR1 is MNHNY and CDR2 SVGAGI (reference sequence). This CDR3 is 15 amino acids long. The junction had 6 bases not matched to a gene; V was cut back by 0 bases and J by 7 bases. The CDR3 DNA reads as TGTGCCAGCAGTTACTCGATGACAGGGATGCAGCCCCAGCATTTT. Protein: CASSYSMTGMQPQHF.

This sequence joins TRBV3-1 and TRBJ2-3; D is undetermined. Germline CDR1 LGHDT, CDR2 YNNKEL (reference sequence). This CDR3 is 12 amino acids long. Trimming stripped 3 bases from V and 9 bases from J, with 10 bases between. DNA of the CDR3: TGTGCCAGCAGCCAGAGTTGGGCCACGCAGTATTTT. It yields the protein CASSQSWATQYF.

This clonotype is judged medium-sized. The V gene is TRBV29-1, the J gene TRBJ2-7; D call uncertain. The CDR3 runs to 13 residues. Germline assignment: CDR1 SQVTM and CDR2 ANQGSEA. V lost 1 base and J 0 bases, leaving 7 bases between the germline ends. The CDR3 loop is CSVEGGVSYEQYF. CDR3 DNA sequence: TGCAGCGTTGAAGGTGGGGTCTCCTACGAGCAGTACTTC.